Presented here are 11 T cell receptor beta chains from one specimen sequenced in a study of patients and donors after allogeneic stem cell transplantation. TCRdb fed the RT-PCR reads into MiXCR, producing one record per CDR3 protein. Of about a million distinct CDR3 sequences in the sample, more than 15% were seen once. Sequencing was performed on blood, either unsorted or a sorted T cell fraction (not recorded which). The receptors derive from a human donor who was either an allogeneic HSCT recipient or a stem cell or donor lymphocyte infusion donor (not recorded which). It is not recorded whose cells these are; they may come from a transplant donor.

This clonotype was seen only a few times. The chain combines TRBV12-3 or TRBV12-4 with TRBJ1-1; D call uncertain. V was clipped by 6 bases and J by 5 bases, with 16 bases between them. The CDR3 runs to 14 residues. The CDR3 coding sequence is TGTGCCAGCAGCCCGCGGGCAGGATGGACTGAAGCTTTCTTT. It specifies CASSPRAGWTEAFF.

V usage is TRBV10-3 and J usage is TRBJ1-3; no clear D gene. The CDR3 extends over 13 amino acids. Germline CDR1 ENHRY, CDR2 SYGVKD. The germline V and J ends were trimmed by 11 bases and 2 bases, with 13 bases remaining between them. CDR3 DNA: TGTGCCGGAAGGTTGGGAACTGGAAACACCATATATTTT. Its protein is CAGRLGTGNTIYF.

This clonotype was seen only once. The rearrangement uses TRBV7-8 and TRBJ1-1; TRBD1 matches 10 bases. In germline, CDR1 is SGHVS, CDR2 FQNEAQ. The CDR3 totals 13 residues. J lost 11 bases, V lost 1 base, and 4 bases had no gene match. CDR3 sequence reads: CASSLGGQGRAFF. DNA of the CDR3: TGTGCCAGCAGCTTAGGGGGACAGGGGCGCGCTTTCTTT.

This clonotype was observed a few times. The J gene is TRBJ1-3, the V gene TRBV4-1; D not certain. This CDR3 spans 15 amino acids. Germline values: CDR1 MGHRA, CDR2 YSYEKL. Trimming cost V 0 bases and J 8 bases, with 14 bases left between them. The CDR3 here is CASSQDVTVSYTIYF. Here the CDR3 DNA reads TGCGCCAGCAGCCAAGACGTGACCGTGTCCTACACCATATATTTT.

V gene TRBV7-9 combines with J gene TRBJ1-1; D not resolved. The CDR3 sequence is 12 residues long. The germline gives CDR1 SEHNR, CDR2 FQNEAQ (reference sequence). Trimming removed 3 bases from V and 7 bases from J, with 9 bases in between. CDR3 DNA: TGTGCCAGCAGCTTTTCGGGAGTTGAAGCTTTCTTT. It is translated as CASSFSGVEAFF.

This clonotype was found a few times. The chain's CDR3 is CASRLPGDHSYNEQFF. The CDR3 DNA sequence: TGTGCCAGCAGGTTACCGGGTGACCACTCCTACAATGAGCAGTTCTTC. The rearrangement joins TRBV7-2 to TRBJ2-1; D not resolved. Germline V gene sequence: CDR1 SGHTA, CDR2 FQGNSA. Trimming left V 6 bases short and J 0 bases short, with 15 bases between. This CDR3 has 16 residues. The whole variable domain, filled in from reference TRBV7-2 and TRBJ2-1, reads GAGVSQSPSNKVTEKGKDVELRCDPISGHTALYWYRQSLGQGLEFLIYFQGNSAPDKSGLPSDRFSAERTGGSVSTLTIQRTQQEDSAVYLCASRLPGDHSYNEQFFGPGTRLTVL.

This clonotype was seen more than once but under ten times. The rearrangement uses TRBV4-1 and TRBJ1-1, with TRBD1 matching over 7 bases. The CDR3 length is 14 residues. The germline V gene has CDR1 MGHRA and CDR2 YSYEKL. With V trimmed by 3 bases and J by 9 bases, 10 bases remained unmatched. The CDR3 nucleotides read TGCGCCAGCAGCCAGGTCTCCGGGACAGAGAAAGCTTTCTTT. Its translation: CASSQVSGTEKAFF.

This chain uses TRBV2 with TRBJ2-7, with no clear D. The ends were cut back, 7 bases at V and 4 bases at J, with 20 bases in the middle. This CDR3 comprises 15 residues. Per the germline V gene, CDR1 is SNHLY and CDR2 is FYNNEI. DNA of the CDR3: TGTGCCAGCACTCTCGGACGGCCCCTCGGTTACGAGCAGTACTTC. It yields the protein CASTLGRPLGYEQYF.

This chain links TRBV30 with TRBJ2-5; maybe TRBD2 (5 bases). V lost 0 bases and J lost 7, with 12 bases in between. The CDR3 runs 13 residues. Germline CDR1 and CDR2: GTSNPN and SVGIG (reference sequence). The CDR3 reads CAWSVEVKGTQYF. The CDR3 bases are TGTGCCTGGAGTGTGGAGGTTAAGGGGACCCAGTACTTC. The full variable domain, with the rest looked up from reference TRBV30 and TRBJ2-5, is SQTIHQWPATLVQPVGSPLSLECTVEGTSNPNLYWYRQAAGRGLQLLFYSVGIGQISSEVPQNLSASRPQDRQFILSSKKLLLSDSGFYLCAWSVEVKGTQYFGPGTRLLVL.

This clonotype was counted at least ten times. V and J are TRBV12-3 or TRBV12-4 and TRBJ2-4; D call uncertain. Trimming stripped 3 bases from V and 0 bases from J, with 12 bases between. This CDR3 has 16 amino acids. The chain's CDR3 is CASSFDGPQAKNIQYF. Written as DNA, the CDR3 is TGTGCCAGCAGTTTCGATGGGCCCCAAGCCAAAAACATTCAGTACTTC.

The chain links TRBV27 to TRBJ2-1; D is possibly TRBD1 (5 bases). The ends were cut back, 6 bases at V and 5 bases at J, with 11 bases in the middle. Germline V lookup: CDR1 MNHEY, CDR2 SMNVEV (reference sequence). The CDR3 has 13 amino acids. The CDR3 is CASRGLNNNEQFF. CDR3 DNA: TGTGCCAGCAGGGGGCTCAACAACAATGAGCAGTTCTTC.